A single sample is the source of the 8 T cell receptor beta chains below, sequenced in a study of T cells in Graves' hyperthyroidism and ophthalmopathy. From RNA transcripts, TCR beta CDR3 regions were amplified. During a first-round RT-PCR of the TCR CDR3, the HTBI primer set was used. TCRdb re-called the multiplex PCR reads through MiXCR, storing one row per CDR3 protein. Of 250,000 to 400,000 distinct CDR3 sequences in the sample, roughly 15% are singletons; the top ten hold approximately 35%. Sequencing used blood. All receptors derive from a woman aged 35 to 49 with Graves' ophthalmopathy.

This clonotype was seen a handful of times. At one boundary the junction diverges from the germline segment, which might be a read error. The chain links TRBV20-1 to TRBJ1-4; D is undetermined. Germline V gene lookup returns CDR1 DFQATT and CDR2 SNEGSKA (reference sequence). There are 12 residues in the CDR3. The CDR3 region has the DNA TGCAGTGCTCAGGTTGGGCGTGAAAAGCTGTTTTTT. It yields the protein CSAQVGREKLFF.

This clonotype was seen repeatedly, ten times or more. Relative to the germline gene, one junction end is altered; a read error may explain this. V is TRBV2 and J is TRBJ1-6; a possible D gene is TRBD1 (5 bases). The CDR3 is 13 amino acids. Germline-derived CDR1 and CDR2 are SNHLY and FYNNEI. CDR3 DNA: TGTGCCAGCAGGGAAGGGGAAGGGTCACCCCTCCACTTT. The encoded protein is CASREGEGSPLHF.

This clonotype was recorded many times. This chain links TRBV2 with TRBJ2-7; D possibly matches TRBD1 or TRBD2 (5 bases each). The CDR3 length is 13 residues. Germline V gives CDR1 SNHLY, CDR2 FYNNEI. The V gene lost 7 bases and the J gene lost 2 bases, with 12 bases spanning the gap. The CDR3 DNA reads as TGTGCCAGCAATGAGGGGCGGGCCTACGAGCAGTACTTC. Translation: CASNEGRAYEQYF.

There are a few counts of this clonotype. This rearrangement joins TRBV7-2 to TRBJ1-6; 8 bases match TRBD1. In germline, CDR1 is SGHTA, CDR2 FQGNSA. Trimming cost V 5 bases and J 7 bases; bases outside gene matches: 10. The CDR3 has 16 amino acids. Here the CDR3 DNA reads TGTGCCAGCAGCCCGACAACCCGGACAGGGAATTCACCCCTCCACTTT. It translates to CASSPTTRTGNSPLHF.

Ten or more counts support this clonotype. CDR3 region: CASRPPPGNTEAFF. The CDR3 bases are TGTGCCAGCAGACCCCCCCCTGGGAACACTGAAGCTTTCTTT. This rearrangement joins TRBV28 to TRBJ1-1, with D unresolved. CDR3 length: 14 residues. Per germline, CDR1 MDHEN and CDR2 SYDVKM. Trimming took off 6 bases at V and 1 base at J, with 12 bases between the two ends. Combining the CDR3 with reference TRBV28 and TRBJ1-1 gives the whole variable domain DVKVTQSSRYLVKRTGEKVFLECVQDMDHENMFWYRQDPGLGLRLIYFSYDVKMKEKGDIPEGYSVSREKKERFSLILESASTNQTSMYLCASRPPPGNTEAFFGQGTRLTVV.

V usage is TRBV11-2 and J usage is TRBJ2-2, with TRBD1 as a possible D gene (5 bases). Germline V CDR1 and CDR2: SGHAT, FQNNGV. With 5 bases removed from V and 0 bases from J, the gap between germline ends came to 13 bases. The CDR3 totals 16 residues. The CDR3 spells CASSTWTSANTGELFF. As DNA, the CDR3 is TGTGCCAGCAGCACCTGGACAAGCGCGAACACCGGGGAGCTGTTTTTT. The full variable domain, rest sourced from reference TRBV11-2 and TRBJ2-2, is EAGVAQSPRYKIIEKRQSVAFWCNPISGHATLYWYQQILGQGPKLLIQFQNNGVVDDSQLPKDRFSAERLKGVDSTLKIQPAKLEDSAVYLCASSTWTSANTGELFFGEGSRLTVL.

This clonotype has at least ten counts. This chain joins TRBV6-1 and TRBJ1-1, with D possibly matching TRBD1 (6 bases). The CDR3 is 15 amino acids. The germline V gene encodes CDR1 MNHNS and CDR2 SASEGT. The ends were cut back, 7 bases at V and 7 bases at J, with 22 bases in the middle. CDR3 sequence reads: CASTDRDTKSGEAFF. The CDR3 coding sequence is TGTGCCAGCACAGACCGGGACACAAAAAGCGGTGAAGCTTTCTTT.

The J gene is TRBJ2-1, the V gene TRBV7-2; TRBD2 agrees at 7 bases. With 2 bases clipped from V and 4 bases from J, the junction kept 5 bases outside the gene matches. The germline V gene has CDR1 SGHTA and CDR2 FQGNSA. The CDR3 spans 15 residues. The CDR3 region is CASSLMEGGYNEQFF. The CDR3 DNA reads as TGTGCCAGCAGCTTAATGGAGGGAGGGTACAATGAGCAGTTCTTC. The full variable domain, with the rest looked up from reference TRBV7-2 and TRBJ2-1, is GAGVSQSPSNKVTEKGKDVELRCDPISGHTALYWYRQSLGQGLEFLIYFQGNSAPDKSGLPSDRFSAERTGGSVSTLTIQRTQQEDSAVYLCASSLMEGGYNEQFFGPGTRLTVL.